The text below deals with one T cell receptor beta chain. The data were taken from a study of T cell changes during pregnancy in multiple sclerosis. The table came from immunoSEQ multiplex PCR; TCRdb's copy has only in-frame clones and leaves some out. Among around 63,000 clones listed, around 92% were seen once. Trimming cost V 3 bases and J 0 bases, with 13 bases left between them. The CDR3 extends over 16 amino acids. The sequences come from CD8+ T cells from peripheral blood mononuclear cells, collected in the third trimester of pregnancy. The clonotype was recovered from a female donor in good health, enrolled as a control in a pregnancy study. The V gene is TRBV5-3, the J gene TRBJ2-1; D gene uncertain. TRBV5-3 belongs to the ORF category, with a function that is uncertain. The CDR3 sequence: CARSYRFRHSYNEQFF. Here the CDR3 DNA reads TGTGCCAGAAGCTACCGGTTCCGACACTCCTACAATGAGCAGTTCTTC.